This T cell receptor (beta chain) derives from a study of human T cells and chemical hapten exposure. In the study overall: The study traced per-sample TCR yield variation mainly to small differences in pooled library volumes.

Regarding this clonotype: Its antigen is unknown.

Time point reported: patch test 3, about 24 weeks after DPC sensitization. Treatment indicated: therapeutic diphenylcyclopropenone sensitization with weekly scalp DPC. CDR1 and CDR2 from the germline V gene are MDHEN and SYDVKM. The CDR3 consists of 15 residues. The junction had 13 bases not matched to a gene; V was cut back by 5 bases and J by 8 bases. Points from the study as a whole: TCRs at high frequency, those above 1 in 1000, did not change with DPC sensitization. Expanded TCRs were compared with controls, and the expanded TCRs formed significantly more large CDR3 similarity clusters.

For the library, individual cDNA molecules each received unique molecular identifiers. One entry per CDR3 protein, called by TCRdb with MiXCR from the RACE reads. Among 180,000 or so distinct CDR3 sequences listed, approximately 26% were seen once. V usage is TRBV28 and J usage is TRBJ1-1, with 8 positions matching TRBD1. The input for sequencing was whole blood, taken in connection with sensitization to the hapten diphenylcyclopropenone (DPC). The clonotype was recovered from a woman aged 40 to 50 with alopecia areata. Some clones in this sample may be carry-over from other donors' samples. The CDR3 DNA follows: TGTGCCAGCAGTCCCCCGGACAGGGAGGGCGCCGAAGCTTTCTTT. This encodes CASSPPDREGAEAFF.